What follows is one T cell receptor (beta chain) and its context. The CDR3 is 16 amino acids. The ends lost 3 bases at V and 1 base at J; junction bases unmatched: 8. Germline values: CDR1 SGHKS, CDR2 YYEKEE (reference sequence). This record belongs to a study of T cell changes during pregnancy in multiple sclerosis. TCRdb's table, derived via immunoSEQ multiplex PCR, lists solely in-frame clones and lacks some. This sample has about 68,000 clones, with over 75% found just once. The material sequenced was peripheral blood, taken in the third trimester of pregnancy. The clonotype originates from a female donor with multiple sclerosis, enrolled in a pregnancy study. The gene calls are TRBV5-5 and TRBJ1-2; TRBD1 matches 8 bases. CDR3 coding DNA: TGTGCCAGCAGCTGGGGGACAGGACTTCTTAACTATGGCTACACCTTC. Translating it yields CASSWGTGLLNYGYTF.